This T cell receptor beta chain appears in the sequencing data of a study of cytomegalovirus exposure and HLA in healthy donors listed by TCRdb under 2017. Context from the whole study: In an earlier analysis of some 610 of the donors, roughly 300 Gb of sequence data and 100 million or so unique TCR beta sequences from 150 million to 200 million T cells were reported. In the later analysis, no new phenotypic data were used to find candidate immune exposures; instead, reliance was placed on TCR beta sequences and their occurrence across donors. A later genetic analysis used genome-wide SNP genotypes for about 60% of the roughly 700 donors, treating that subset as a discovery cohort. Of the approximately 400 genotyped donors, 65% to 90% fell in the genetic ancestry cluster associated with self-reported Caucasian donors. A few DR-DQ haplotypes were treated as single units for association and clustering because of strong linkage in the cohort. HLA typing covered class I and class II loci at four-digit resolution. The T cell repertoires of about 700 subjects were profiled by immunosequencing and related to cytomegalovirus serostatus. Typing coverage differed by locus: A, B, C, DRB1 and DQB1 were typed in about 629-640 donors, DQA1 in about 510, DPA1 in roughly 590, and DPB1 in approximately 450. A separate validation cohort of roughly 110 different subjects was used in addition to the approximately 610-subject first cohort. On average, about 240,000 unique TCR beta nucleotide sequences were sequenced per donor among 398 genotyped donors of the cohort, with roughly 18% of those sequences being non-productive. The study combined high-throughput TCR immunosequencing, statistical association of individual TCRs with disease status, and machine learning to predict cytomegalovirus infection status. Donor age, sex, ethnicity and CMV serostatus were collected together with the repertoire data. An early release that covered fewer than 800 HLA-typed donors contained approximately 300 gigabases of sequencing data and tens of millions of unique TCR sequences. An earlier analysis of 450 to 750 of the donors used high-throughput TCR beta sequencing to judge whether each TCR beta V gene segment behaved as functional or pseudogenic. The aim of the study was to test whether cataloging public T cell receptors could identify signatures of past pathogen exposure. Every repertoire in the discovery cohort had been generated on one and the same sequencing platform. A later analysis re-examined previously published TCR beta repertoires from hundreds of donors and added high-resolution HLA genotyping to investigate patterns of TCR occurrence.

Details on this clone: This clone's antigen is unknown.

To prepare the library, the immunoSEQ multiplex PCR assay was applied. The multiplex PCR relied on a mix of 60 forward primers for TCR Vbeta segments and 13 reverse primers for TCR Jbeta segments. Amplification of the CDR3 region of rearranged TCR beta genes was performed with a multiplex PCR assay on genomic DNA. On the Illumina HiSeq System, the amplified TCR beta libraries were sequenced as 87-base-pair reads. The authors' analysis ran thus. A later analysis counted about 76 million unique TCR beta chains across the 666 repertoires, and 9 million to 14 million of these chains were shared by at least two donors. To remove PCR and sequencing errors, raw reads were error-corrected and collapsed into unique sequences using a nearest-neighbor algorithm that merged closely related sequences. CDR3 sequences were aligned to IMGT reference sequences to assign V, D and J gene segments. Each retained sequence needed at least a six-nucleotide match to both a V gene segment and a J gene segment. Rearrangements were classified as productive when the CDR3 lacked stop codons and remained in frame with V and J, and all other rearrangements were classified as non-productive. CDR3 was defined by IMGT convention, running from the second conserved V-encoded cysteine to the conserved J-encoded phenylalanine. The earlier analysis of some 580 of the donors excluded any sequence lacking an unambiguous match to a single V gene segment. An earlier analysis of fewer than 750 of the donors classified V segments as functional when productive rearrangements were above 56.7% and as segregating when the standard deviation between donors was above 5%. A statistical classification framework was developed to diagnose cytomegalovirus status using the catalog of TCR beta chain sequences. In a later analysis, V and J genes were assigned by comparing TCR nucleotide sequences against IMGT/GENE-DB human TR gene sequences. In a later analysis, CDR3 sequences and most-parsimonious VDJ recombination scenarios were assigned using the TCRdist pipeline. In a later analysis, each TCR beta chain was defined by its CDR3 amino acid sequence together with its V-gene family, and reads without a unique V-gene family were excluded. In a later analysis, 450 to 600 highly shared, low-generation-probability nucleotide sequences were removed to address suspected cross-contamination and a sequencing artifact. In a later analysis, a clonal expansion index was calculated for each public chain from normalized within-repertoire ranks of inferred template counts. In a later analysis, generation probabilities were computed using a VDJ recombination model fitted to out-of-frame rearrangements, and the results were checked against IGoR. In a later analysis, TCR-TCR, TCR-HLA and TCR-CMV co-occurrence was scored with hypergeometric tests, and a repertoire-size bias correction was applied to TCR pairs. False discovery rates were estimated in a later analysis by permuting HLA or CMV assignments 20 times. A later analysis grouped co-occurring TCRs with DBSCAN, adding TCRdist sequence similarity when clustering within HLA-allele-positive subsets. Co-occurrence clustering excluded repertoires with fewer than 30,000 or more than 120,000 public chains, plus five with anomalous nucleotide sharing. This immuneACCESS table, as held by TCRdb, lists in-frame sequences with V and J called but not all clones. Of the missing ones, under half trace to an unresolved V gene in checked studies; the others have no known cause. V, J and clone size are taken as reported in that table, and D and trimming were inferred from the DNA itself. For this sample, the table gives 65,000 to 80,000 clones. The ten largest account for roughly 7.4% of the sample.

The cohort comprised more than 550 healthy bone marrow donors. At the time of sampling, all cohort members were nominally healthy, though unrecorded immune exposures were likely present. The donor was CMV seropositive and was included in the group of 250 to 300 seropositive cohort members. Every donor gave a peripheral blood sample, and the peripheral blood mononuclear cells from that sample were used for TCR beta sequencing. The Qiagen DNeasy Blood Extraction Kit was used to extract genomic DNA from the blood cell samples. The research as a whole found: Three of the identified cytomegalovirus-associated TCR beta chains were confirmed in vitro to be specific for cytomegalovirus antigens. Linkage disequilibrium might explain the correlated functional status among segregating V segments, but an unknown experimental factor could not be excluded. In a later analysis, several top co-occurrence clusters were reported to appear linked to parvovirus B19, influenza, CMV and Epstein-Barr virus. In a later analysis, the rate of TCR association differed among HLA loci, with DRB1 alleles having the most associated TCRs and HLA-C alleles having the fewest. Some IMGT-functional V segments, including TRBV6-2 and TRBV6-3, could not be told apart with the 87-base-pair reads, so those segments were excluded. Because HLA typing was unavailable for some donors at each locus, only the typed subset was used in association tests. The classifier was reported to diagnose cytomegalovirus status with high specificity and sensitivity in both the original and validation cohorts. A later genetic analysis associated a missense DCLRE1C variant with V-gene and J-gene trimming of TCR beta chains, and an independent cohort replicated the association. In the study, roughly 160 TCR beta chains were listed as associated with cytomegalovirus. Broadly in line with IMGT annotations, most TCR beta V segments showed up in productive rearrangements about 87% or about 30% of the time in an earlier analysis of around 550 of the donors. Presence/absence analyses assumed roughly uniform sequencing depth across donors, an assumption that may not hold. A group of highly shared sequence variants was considered likely to be a technical artifact of the sequencing pipeline. In a later genetic analysis, fewer N-insertions in productive TCRs were reported among donors in an Asian-associated ancestry cluster than the approximately 630-donor mean. In this cohort, only TCR beta chains were sequenced, and detectable features were limited by the absence of alpha or paired-chain data. Specific HLA alleles were associated with 15,000 to 20,000 TCR beta sequences at a false discovery rate of 0.05 in a later analysis. For the cohort, immune exposure information was limited to CMV serostatus. Because counts were too low, fewer than 20 rarely observed V segments, including chromosome 9 orphons, were excluded from the earlier analysis of around 640 of the donors. Assigning TCR associations to individual alleles was difficult when HLA alleles, especially DR and DQ, strongly co-occurred. A later analysis found that most CMV-associated TCR beta chains appeared HLA-restricted, with HLA associations seemingly driven largely by CMV exposure. A further reported finding was that TCR beta sequences accurately predicted the HLA-A and HLA-B alleles for most subjects in the first cohort. While some public TCRs were present in many individuals, most TCR sequences turned up only very rarely across donors. The authors suggested that the approach could potentially be generalized to other disease states and immunological phenotypes. In a later analysis, HLA-associated TCR beta chains were found to be more clonally expanded and to have lower generation probabilities than equally common non-associated chains.

The CDR3, from cysteine to phenylalanine, totals 16 residues. Only the CDR3 portion is preserved as DNA: 48 bases, with reading frame beginning at the first base. Trimming removed 3 bases from V and 7 bases from J; the gene matches leave 9 bases unexplained. Based on the germline V gene, the CDR1 and CDR2 sequences are SGHTA and FQGNSA. The sample comprised PBMCs. The origin of this receptor is a female donor in good health and CMV-seropositive. The rearrangement joined TRBV7-2 to TRBJ1-6; TRBD1 agrees with 7 junctional bases. The nucleotide sequence is TGTGCCAGCAGCTTTTCGTCCGGGACAGCCAATTCACCCCTCCACTTT. Protein translation: CASSFSSGTANSPLHF. With the rest looked up from the reference TRBV7-2 and TRBJ1-6 genes rather than sequenced, the full variable domain is GAGVSQSPSNKVTEKGKDVELRCDPISGHTALYWYRQSLGQGLEFLIYFQGNSAPDKSGLPSDRFSAERTGGSVSTLTIQRTQQEDSAVYLCASSFSSGTANSPLHFGNGTRLTVT.